What follows describes a single T cell receptor beta chain. The sequenced fragment ends 3 residues before the CDR3 boundary, so the rest is inferred from the germline J gene. This entry is derived from a study of T cells in women clearing cervical HPV infection. The CDR3 covers 12 residues. Germline V gene lookup returns CDR1 DFQATT and CDR2 SNEGSKA (reference sequence). Assay used: immunoSEQ multiplex PCR; TCRdb lists only in-frame clones, some missing. The repertoire table contains roughly 24,000 clones. The sequencing sample was made of blood buffy coat. The receptor comes from a woman aged 18 to 75 with a cervical HPV16 infection that either progressed to CIN3+ or cleared (not recorded which). This chain uses TRBV20-1 with TRBJ2-2; unclear D gene. CDR3 region: CSAITYLEKLFF. The covered CDR3 bases are TGCAGTGCTATTACCTATCTTGAAAAG.